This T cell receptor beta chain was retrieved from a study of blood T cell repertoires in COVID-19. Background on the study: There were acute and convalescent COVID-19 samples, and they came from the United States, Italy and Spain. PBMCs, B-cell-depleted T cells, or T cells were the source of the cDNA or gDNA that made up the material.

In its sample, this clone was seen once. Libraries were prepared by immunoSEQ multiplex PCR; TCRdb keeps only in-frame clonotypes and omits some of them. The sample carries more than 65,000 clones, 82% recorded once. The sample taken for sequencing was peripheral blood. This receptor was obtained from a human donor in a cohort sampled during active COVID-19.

For the CDR3, the DNA is TGTGCCAGCAGTGAATTCGGGGCCGCGGGGACAGATACGCAGTATTTT. It specifies CASSEFGAAGTDTQYF. This chain connects TRBV25-1 to TRBJ2-3; D is perhaps TRBD2 (6 bases). Trimming pared 1 base from V and 3 bases from J, leaving 14 bases between. The CDR3 is 16 residues long. In germline, CDR1 is MGHDK, CDR2 SYGVNS.